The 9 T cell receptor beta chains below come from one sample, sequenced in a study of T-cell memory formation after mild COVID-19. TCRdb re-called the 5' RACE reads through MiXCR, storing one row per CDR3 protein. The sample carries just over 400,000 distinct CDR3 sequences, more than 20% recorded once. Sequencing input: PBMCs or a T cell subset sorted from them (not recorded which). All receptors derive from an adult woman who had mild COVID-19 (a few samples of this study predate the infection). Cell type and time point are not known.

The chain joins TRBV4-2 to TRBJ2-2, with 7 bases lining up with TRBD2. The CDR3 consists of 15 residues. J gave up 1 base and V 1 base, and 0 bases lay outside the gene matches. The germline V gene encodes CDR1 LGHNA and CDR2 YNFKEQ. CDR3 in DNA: TGTGCCAGCAGCCAAGGCGGGGGGAACACCGGGGAGCTGTTTTTT. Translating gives CASSQGGGNTGELFF.

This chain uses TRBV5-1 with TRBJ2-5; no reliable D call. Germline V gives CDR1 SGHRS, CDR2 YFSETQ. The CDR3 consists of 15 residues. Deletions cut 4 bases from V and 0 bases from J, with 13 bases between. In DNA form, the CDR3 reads TGCGCCAGCAGCCTCGGGCACTCGTACCAAGAGACCCAGTACTTC. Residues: CASSLGHSYQETQYF.

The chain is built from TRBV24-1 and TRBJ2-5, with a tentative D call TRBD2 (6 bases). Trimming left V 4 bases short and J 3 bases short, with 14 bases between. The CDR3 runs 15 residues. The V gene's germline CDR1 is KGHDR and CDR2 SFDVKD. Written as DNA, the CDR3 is TGTGCCACCAGTGACCCCAGGGACTCGGAAGAGACCCAGTACTTC. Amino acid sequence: CATSDPRDSEETQYF.

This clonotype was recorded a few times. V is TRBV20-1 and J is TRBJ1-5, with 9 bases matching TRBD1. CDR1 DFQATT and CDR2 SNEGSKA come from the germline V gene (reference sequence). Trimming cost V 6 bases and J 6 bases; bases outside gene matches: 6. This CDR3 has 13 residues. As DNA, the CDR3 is TGCAGTGCCATTCACAGGGGGCTTCAGCCCCAGCATTTT. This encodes CSAIHRGLQPQHF.

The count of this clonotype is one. In DNA form, the CDR3 reads TGCAGTACAAGACGAATGGTTTCTGGAAACACCATATATTTT. Its protein product is CSTRRMVSGNTIYF. V gene TRBV20-1 combines with J gene TRBJ1-3; D remains unclear. CDR1 is DFQATT and CDR2 is SNEGSKA in the germline V gene (reference sequence). V was trimmed by 8 bases and J by 1 base, leaving 15 bases between them. The CDR3 runs 14 residues.

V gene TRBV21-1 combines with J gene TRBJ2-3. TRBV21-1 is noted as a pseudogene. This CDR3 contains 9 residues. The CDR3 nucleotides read TGTGCCAGCACAGATACGCAGTATTTT. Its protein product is CASTDTQYF.

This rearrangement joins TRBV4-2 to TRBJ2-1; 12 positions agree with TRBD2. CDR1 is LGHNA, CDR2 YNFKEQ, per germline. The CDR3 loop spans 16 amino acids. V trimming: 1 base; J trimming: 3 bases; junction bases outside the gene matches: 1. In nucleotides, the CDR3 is TGTGCCAGCAGCCAAGGACTAGCGGGAGTCTACAATGAGCAGTTCTTC. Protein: CASSQGLAGVYNEQFF.

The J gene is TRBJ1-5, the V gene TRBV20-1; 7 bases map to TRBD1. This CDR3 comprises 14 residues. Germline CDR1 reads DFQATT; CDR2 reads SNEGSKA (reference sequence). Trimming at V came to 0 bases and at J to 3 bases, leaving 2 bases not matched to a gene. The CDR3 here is CSAREGTANQPQHF. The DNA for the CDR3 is TGCAGTGCTAGAGAAGGGACAGCCAATCAGCCCCAGCATTTT.

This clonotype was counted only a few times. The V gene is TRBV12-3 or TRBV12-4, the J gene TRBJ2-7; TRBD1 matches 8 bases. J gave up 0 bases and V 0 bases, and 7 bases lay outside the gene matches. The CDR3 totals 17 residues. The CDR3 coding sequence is TGTGCCAGCAGTTTAGCTATCGGACAGGGACGCTCCTACGAGCAGTACTTC. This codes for CASSLAIGQGRSYEQYF.